This is a list of T cell receptor beta chains from one sample in a study of control samples from healthy donors and cancer patients. The table came from immunoSEQ multiplex PCR; TCRdb's copy has only in-frame clones and leaves some out. The table has 190,000 or so clones, 90% to 95% seen once. The source material was blood. Every receptor here comes from a man between 18 and 29 years old in good health. CDR3s include the opening cysteine and the closing phenylalanine or tryptophan. The D gene is left open where the match is weak. Not all rows give a size; the values are once, few, many and, for expanded clones, a class.

-	-	TRBV5-6	TRBJ2-7	CASSLVRSDSSYEQYF	TGTGCCAGCAGCTTGGTACGTTCGGACAGCTCCTACGAGCAGTACTTC
-	TRBD2	TRBV7-6	TRBJ2-3	CASSPRIAGVGGTDTQYF	TGTGCCAGCAGCCCGAGGATAGCGGGGGTAGGGGGCACAGATACGCAGTATTTT
once	-	TRBV6-4	TRBJ2-4	CASRRTGRTSLYF	TGTGCCAGCAGGCGGACGGGGAGGACATCCCTGTACTTC
-	-	TRBV12-3/TRBV12-4	TRBJ1-2	CASSRYGYTF	TGTGCCAGCAGTCGATATGGCTACACCTTC
-	-	TRBV27	TRBJ2-7	CASSLSPAYEQYF	TGTGCCAGCAGTTTATCTCCCGCCTACGAGCAGTACTTC
-	-	TRBV5-1	TRBJ2-7	CASSPWTADYEQYF	TGCGCCAGCAGCCCTTGGACTGCCGACTACGAGCAGTACTTC
-	-	TRBV19	TRBJ1-2	CASTSHLRAPGHGYTF	TGTGCCAGTACCTCCCACCTCCGGGCCCCGGGCCATGGCTACACCTTC
-	-	TRBV3-1/TRBV3-2	TRBJ2-3	CASSQDVGGASTDTQYF	TGTGCCAGCAGCCAAGACGTGGGGGGGGCGAGCACAGATACGCAGTATTTT
once	-	TRBV6-6	TRBJ1-3	CASSYPGTGNTIYF	TGTGCCAGCAGTTACCCAGGAACTGGAAACACCATATATTTT
-	TRBD1	TRBV9	TRBJ1-2	CASSVDRGGYGYTF	TGTGCCAGCAGCGTCGACAGGGGAGGGTATGGCTACACCTTC
-	TRBD2	TRBV6-5	TRBJ2-3	CASSPGGVRTDTQYF	TGTGCCAGCAGTCCCGGGGGGGTCCGCACAGATACGCAGTATTTT
-	-	TRBV19	TRBJ2-6	CASSFQNGANVLTF	TGTGCCAGTAGTTTTCAAAATGGGGCCAACGTCCTGACTTTC
few	TRBD1	TRBV4-1	TRBJ1-5	CASSQVGQGGQPQHF	TGCGCCAGCAGCCAAGTGGGACAGGGAGGACAGCCCCAGCATTTT
once	-	TRBV27	TRBJ2-3	CASRSTDTQYF	TGTGCCAGCAGAAGCACAGATACGCAGTATTTT
once	-	TRBV10-1	TRBJ2-1	CASSAGNEQFF	TGCGCCAGCAGTGCGGGCAATGAGCAGTTCTTC
-	-	TRBV6-5	TRBJ2-7	CASRASNNSYEQYF	TGTGCCAGTCGGGCTAGCAATAACTCCTACGAGCAGTACTTC
-	-	TRBV7-4	TRBJ1-4	CASSFRRDEKLFF	TGTGCCAGCAGCTTCCGTAGGGATGAAAAACTGTTTTTT
-	-	TRBV18	TRBJ2-3	CASSPGVGWSDTQYF	TGTGCCAGCTCACCAGGGGTAGGCTGGTCAGATACGCAGTATTTT
-	-	TRBV5-1	TRBJ2-7	CASSLLPGASYEQYF	TGCGCCAGCAGCTTGCTTCCAGGGGCCTCCTACGAGCAGTACTTC
-	-	TRBV15	TRBJ1-4	CATSRATVKNEKLFF	TGTGCCACCAGCAGAGCAACAGTGAAGAATGAAAAACTGTTTTTT
once	-	TRBV18	TRBJ1-1	CASSLGENTEAFF	TGTGCCAGCTCACTGGGGGAGAACACTGAAGCTTTCTTT
once	-	TRBV28	TRBJ1-2	CASTTRGTSYGYTF	TGTGCCAGCACCACGAGAGGGACATCCTATGGCTACACCTTC
-	-	TRBV10-2	TRBJ2-7	CASSETQEYEQYF	TGCGCCAGCAGTGAGACCCAGGAGTACGAGCAGTACTTC
-	TRBD1	TRBV4-1	TRBJ2-1	CASSQEGQVYNEQFF	TGCGCCAGCAGCCAAGAGGGACAGGTATACAATGAGCAGTTCTTC
-	TRBD2	TRBV7-9	TRBJ2-3	CASSLDGRGGQDTQYF	TGTGCCAGCAGCTTAGATGGGCGGGGGGGCCAAGATACGCAGTATTTT
-	TRBD1	TRBV18	TRBJ2-7	CASSRSGTGGNEQYF	TGTGCCAGCTCACGATCCGGGACAGGGGGTAATGAGCAGTACTTC
-	TRBD1	TRBV5-1	TRBJ2-7	CASSSGTGIREQYF	TGCGCCAGCAGCTCCGGGACAGGGATTCGCGAGCAGTACTTC
once	TRBD2	TRBV2	TRBJ2-1	CASSELLAGHNEQFF	TGTGCCAGCAGTGAACTCCTAGCGGGGCACAATGAGCAGTTCTTC
-	-	TRBV12-3/TRBV12-4	TRBJ1-4	CASSPRTATELFF	TGTGCCAGCAGCCCCCGTACCGCGACGGAACTGTTTTTT
-	-	TRBV9	TRBJ1-1	CASSVEAVPNTEAFF	TGTGCCAGCAGCGTAGAGGCAGTACCGAACACTGAAGCTTTCTTT
-	-	TRBV4-1	TRBJ1-1	CASSQVVGGSTEAFF	TGCGCCAGCAGCCAAGTAGTGGGGGGGAGCACTGAAGCTTTCTTT
-	-	TRBV3-1/TRBV3-2	TRBJ2-2	CASSQGPYGLLASNTGELFF	TGTGCCAGCAGCCAAGGCCCGTACGGTTTGCTGGCCTCGAACACCGGGGAGCTGTTTTTT
-	-	TRBV5-8	TRBJ1-5	CASSSQYQPQHF	TGTGCCAGCAGCTCACAATATCAGCCCCAGCATTTT
-	-	TRBV2	TRBJ2-7	CASSANPTGPAYEQYF	TGTGCCAGCAGTGCTAACCCGACAGGCCCTGCCTACGAGCAGTACTTC
-	-	TRBV5-1	TRBJ2-2	CASRRGGLDAGELFF	TGCGCCAGCAGGAGGGGCGGTCTAGATGCCGGGGAGCTGTTTTTT
-	-	TRBV30	TRBJ2-7	CAWSGKGYSSYEQYF	TGTGCCTGGAGTGGAAAAGGATATAGCTCCTACGAGCAGTACTTC
-	-	TRBV10-3	TRBJ2-7	CAISLQGLYEQYF	TGTGCCATCAGTCTCCAAGGGCTCTACGAGCAGTACTTC
-	TRBD1	TRBV3-1/TRBV3-2	TRBJ1-3	CASSRTGASGNTIYF	TGTGCCAGCAGCCGGACAGGCGCCTCTGGAAACACCATATATTTT
few	-	TRBV18	TRBJ2-5	CASSQGSGETQYF	TGTGCCAGCTCACAGGGGAGCGGGGAGACCCAGTACTTC
-	-	TRBV18	TRBJ2-5	CASSQGREIQETQYF	TGTGCCAGCTCACAGGGCAGGGAGATCCAAGAGACCCAGTACTTC
-	-	TRBV5-1	TRBJ1-4	CASSLDPTNEKLFF	TGCGCCAGCAGCTTGGACCCAACTAATGAAAAACTGTTTTTT
-	-	TRBV3-1/TRBV3-2	TRBJ1-2	CASSQASVYGYTF	TGTGCCAGCAGCCAAGCCTCTGTATATGGCTACACCTTC
-	-	TRBV3-1/TRBV3-2	TRBJ2-3	CARALTILLISSTDTQYF	TGTGCCAGGGCTCTTACGATTTTATTGATCTCTAGCACAGATACGCAGTATTTT
-	-	TRBV7-2	TRBJ1-1	CASSLGRSEAFF	TGTGCCAGCAGCTTAGGGCGAAGTGAAGCTTTCTTT
-	TRBD2	TRBV25-1	TRBJ2-6	CASSEAGAGANVLTF	TGTGCCAGCAGTGAGGCGGGGGCTGGGGCCAACGTCCTGACTTTC
-	-	TRBV29-1	TRBJ1-1	CSVEDRGFSSSMNTEAFF	TGCAGCGTTGAAGATCGGGGCTTCTCCTCAAGCATGAACACTGAAGCTTTCTTT
-	-	TRBV24-1	TRBJ1-5	CATSDPDGEGNQPQHF	TGTGCCACCAGTGACCCGGACGGAGAGGGCAATCAGCCCCAGCATTTT
-	-	TRBV3-1/TRBV3-2	TRBJ2-5	CASSHRETQYF	TGTGCCAGCAGCCATCGGGAGACCCAGTACTTC
once	-	TRBV5-1	TRBJ1-1	CASSATDVNTEAFF	TGCGCCAGCAGCGCAACGGACGTGAACACTGAAGCTTTCTTT
-	TRBD1	TRBV6-4	TRBJ1-2	CASSPGGQSNYGYTF	TGTGCCAGCAGTCCCGGGGGACAGAGTAACTATGGCTACACCTTC
-	-	TRBV15	TRBJ1-2	CATSRDRTGNGYTF	TGTGCCACCAGCAGAGATAGAACAGGGAATGGCTACACCTTC
once	-	TRBV2	TRBJ1-4	CASGQFRHEHEKLFF	TGTGCCAGCGGCCAATTCCGACACGAACACGAAAAACTGTTTTTT
-	-	TRBV6-1	TRBJ1-5	CASSEDNRGYSNQPQHF	TGTGCCAGCAGTGAAGATAACAGAGGATATAGCAATCAGCCCCAGCATTTT